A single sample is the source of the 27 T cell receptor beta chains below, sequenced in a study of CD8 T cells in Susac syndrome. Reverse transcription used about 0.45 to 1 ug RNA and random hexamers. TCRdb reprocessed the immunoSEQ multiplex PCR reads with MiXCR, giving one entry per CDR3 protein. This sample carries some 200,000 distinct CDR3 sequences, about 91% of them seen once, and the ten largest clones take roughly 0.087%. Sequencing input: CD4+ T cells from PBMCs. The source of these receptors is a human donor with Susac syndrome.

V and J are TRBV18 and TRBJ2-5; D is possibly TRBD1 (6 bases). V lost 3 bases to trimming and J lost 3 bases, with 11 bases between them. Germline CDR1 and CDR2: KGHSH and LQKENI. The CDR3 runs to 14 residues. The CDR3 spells CASSPGRTEETQYF. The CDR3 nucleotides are TGTGCCAGCTCACCGGGAAGGACAGAAGAGACCCAGTACTTC.

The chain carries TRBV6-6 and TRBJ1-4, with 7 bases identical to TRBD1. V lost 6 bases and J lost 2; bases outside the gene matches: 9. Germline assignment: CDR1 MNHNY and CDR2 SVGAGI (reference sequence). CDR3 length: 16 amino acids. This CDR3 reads CASRHRGLGTNEKLFF. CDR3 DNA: TGTGCCAGCAGACACAGGGGCCTGGGGACTAATGAAAAACTGTTTTTT.

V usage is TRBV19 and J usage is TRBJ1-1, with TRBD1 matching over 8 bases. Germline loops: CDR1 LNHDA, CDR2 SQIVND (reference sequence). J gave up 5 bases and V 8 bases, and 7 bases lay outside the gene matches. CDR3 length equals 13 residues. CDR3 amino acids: CASGRQGLTEAFF. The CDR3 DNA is TGTGCCAGTGGACGACAGGGGCTAACTGAAGCTTTCTTT.

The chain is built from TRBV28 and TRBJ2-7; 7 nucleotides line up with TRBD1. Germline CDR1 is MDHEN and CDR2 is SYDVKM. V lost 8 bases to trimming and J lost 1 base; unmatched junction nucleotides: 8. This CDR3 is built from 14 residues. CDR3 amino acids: CASLPGGQSYEQYF. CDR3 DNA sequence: TGTGCCAGCTTACCAGGGGGACAATCCTACGAGCAGTACTTC.

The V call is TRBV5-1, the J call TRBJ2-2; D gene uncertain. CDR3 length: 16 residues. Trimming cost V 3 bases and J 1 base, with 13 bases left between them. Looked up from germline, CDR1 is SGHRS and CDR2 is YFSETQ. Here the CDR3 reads CASSSTVGGNTGELFF. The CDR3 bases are TGCGCCAGCAGCTCGACGGTAGGCGGGAACACCGGGGAGCTGTTTTTT.

The CDR3 DNA follows: TGTGCCACCAGTGAATCAGGGTACAATCAGCCCCAGCATTTT. This sequence encodes CATSESGYNQPQHF. J is TRBJ1-5 and V is TRBV24-1; TRBD1 might be the D (5 bases). The CDR3 runs 14 residues. Trimming took off 4 bases at V and 3 bases at J, with 9 bases between the two ends. CDR1 is KGHDR and CDR2 is SFDVKD in the germline V gene.

CDR3 nucleotide sequence: TGTGCCAGCAGCCAAGGCCCCAAGACAGGGGGATACACCCCTTTCTTT. Amino acid sequence: CASSQGPKTGGYTPFF. The genes are TRBV14 and TRBJ1-1; 9 positions match TRBD1. Losses at the gene ends were 1 base for V and 12 bases for J; bases not matched to a gene: 15. Germline lookup yields CDR1 SGHDN and CDR2 FVKESK. CDR3 length equals 16 residues.

The CDR3 reads CASSSDRGWVGTEAFF. CDR3 nucleotide sequence: TGTGCCAGCAGTTCGGACAGGGGGTGGGTAGGAACTGAAGCTTTCTTT. This rearrangement joins TRBV6-6 to TRBJ1-1; 10 nucleotides align to TRBD1. This CDR3 spans 16 amino acids. Germline V gene data show CDR1 as MNHNY and CDR2 as SVGAGI (reference sequence). Losses at the gene ends were 4 bases for V and 5 bases for J; bases not matched to a gene: 10.

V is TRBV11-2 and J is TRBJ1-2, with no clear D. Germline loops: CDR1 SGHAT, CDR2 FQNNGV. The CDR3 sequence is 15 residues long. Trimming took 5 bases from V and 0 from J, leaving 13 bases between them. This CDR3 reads CASSPRTETNYGYTF. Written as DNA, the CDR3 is TGTGCCAGCAGCCCTCGGACGGAAACTAACTATGGCTACACCTTC.

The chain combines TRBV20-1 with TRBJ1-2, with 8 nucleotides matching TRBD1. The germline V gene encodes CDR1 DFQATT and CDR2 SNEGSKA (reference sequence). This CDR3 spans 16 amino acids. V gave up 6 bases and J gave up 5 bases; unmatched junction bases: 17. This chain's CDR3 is CSAWDGQGAFRYGYTF. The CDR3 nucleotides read TGCAGTGCGTGGGATGGGCAGGGGGCGTTTCGGTATGGCTACACCTTC.

CDR3 loop: CASSRDRGPGELFF. The DNA for the CDR3 is TGTGCCAGCAGCCGGGACAGGGGGCCCGGGGAGCTGTTTTTT. The V and J genes are TRBV2 and TRBJ2-2; the match to TRBD1 covers 12 bases. This CDR3 spans 14 amino acids. J was trimmed by 6 bases and V by 6 bases; bases with no gene match: 2. CDR1 SNHLY and CDR2 FYNNEI come from the germline V gene.

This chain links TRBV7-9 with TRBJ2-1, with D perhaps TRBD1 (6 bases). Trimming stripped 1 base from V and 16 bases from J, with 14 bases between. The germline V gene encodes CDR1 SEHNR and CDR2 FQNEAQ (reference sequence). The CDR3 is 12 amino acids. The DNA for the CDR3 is TGTGCCAGCAGCTTAGAGCGACAGGCCCCTTTCTTC. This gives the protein CASSLERQAPFF.

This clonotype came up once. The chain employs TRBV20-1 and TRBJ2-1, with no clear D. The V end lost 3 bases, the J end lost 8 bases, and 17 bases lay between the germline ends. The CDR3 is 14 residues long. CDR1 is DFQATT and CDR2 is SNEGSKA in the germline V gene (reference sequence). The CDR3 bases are TGCAGTGCTAGTAGTTGGGGTAGTTACGATGAGCAGTTCTTC. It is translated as CSASSWGSYDEQFF.

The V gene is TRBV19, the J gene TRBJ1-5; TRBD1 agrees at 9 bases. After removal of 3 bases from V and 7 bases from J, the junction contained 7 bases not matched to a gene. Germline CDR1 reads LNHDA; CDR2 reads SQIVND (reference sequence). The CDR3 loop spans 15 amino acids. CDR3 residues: CASSMTGQGPQPQHF. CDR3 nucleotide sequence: TGTGCCAGTAGTATGACGGGACAGGGACCCCAGCCCCAGCATTTT.

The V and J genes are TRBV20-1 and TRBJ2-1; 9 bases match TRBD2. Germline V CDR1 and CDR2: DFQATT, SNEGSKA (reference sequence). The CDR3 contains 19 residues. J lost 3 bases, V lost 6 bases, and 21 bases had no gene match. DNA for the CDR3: TGCAGTGCCCCTCAAGGCGCGGGAGGGAGGTTAAGTCTCTACAATGAGCAGTTCTTC. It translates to CSAPQGAGGRLSLYNEQFF.

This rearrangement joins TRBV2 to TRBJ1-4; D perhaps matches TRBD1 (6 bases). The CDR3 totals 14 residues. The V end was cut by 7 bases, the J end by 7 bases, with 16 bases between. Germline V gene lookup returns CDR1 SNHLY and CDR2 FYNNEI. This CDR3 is CASNPQGISEKLFF. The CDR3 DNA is TGTGCCAGCAATCCTCAGGGGATTAGTGAAAAACTGTTTTTT.

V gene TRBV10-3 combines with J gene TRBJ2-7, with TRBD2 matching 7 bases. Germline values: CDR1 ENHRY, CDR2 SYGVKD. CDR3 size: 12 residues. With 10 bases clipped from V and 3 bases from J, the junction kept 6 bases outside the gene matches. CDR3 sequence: CATETSSYEQYF. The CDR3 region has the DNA TGTGCCACCGAGACTAGCAGCTACGAGCAGTACTTC.

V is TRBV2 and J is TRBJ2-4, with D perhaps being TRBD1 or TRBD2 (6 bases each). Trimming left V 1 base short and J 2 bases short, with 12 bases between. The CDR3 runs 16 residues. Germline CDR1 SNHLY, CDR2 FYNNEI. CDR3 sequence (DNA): TGTGCCAGCAGTGAAGGGAGGAGGGGGACCAAAAACATTCAGTACTTC. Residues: CASSEGRRGTKNIQYF. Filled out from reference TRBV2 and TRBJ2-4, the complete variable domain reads EPEVTQTPSHQVTQMGQEVILRCVPISNHLYFYWYRQILGQKVEFLVSFYNNEISEKSEIFDDQFSVERPDGSNFTLKIRSTKLEDSAMYFCASSEGRRGTKNIQYFGAGTRLSVL.

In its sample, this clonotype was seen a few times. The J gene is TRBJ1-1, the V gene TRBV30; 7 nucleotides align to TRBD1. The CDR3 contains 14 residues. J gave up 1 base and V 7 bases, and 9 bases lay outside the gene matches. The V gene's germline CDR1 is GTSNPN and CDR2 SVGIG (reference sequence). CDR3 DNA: TGTGCCTCCTCCCCAGGGGGAAAGAACACTGAAGCTTTCTTT. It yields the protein CASSPGGKNTEAFF.

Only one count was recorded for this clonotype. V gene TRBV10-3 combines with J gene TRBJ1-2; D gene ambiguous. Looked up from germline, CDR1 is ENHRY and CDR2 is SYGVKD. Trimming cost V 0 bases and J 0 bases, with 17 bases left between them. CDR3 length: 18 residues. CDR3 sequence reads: CAISESSGDYQANYGYTF. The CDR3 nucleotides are TGTGCCATCAGTGAGTCGTCAGGAGATTACCAAGCTAACTATGGCTACACCTTC.

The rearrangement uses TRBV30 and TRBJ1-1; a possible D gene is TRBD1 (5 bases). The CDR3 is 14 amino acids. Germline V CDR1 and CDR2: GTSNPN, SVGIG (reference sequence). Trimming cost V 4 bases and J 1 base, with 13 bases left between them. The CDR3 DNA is TGTGCCTGGATGGACAAGTTGAAGAACACTGAAGCTTTCTTT. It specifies CAWMDKLKNTEAFF.

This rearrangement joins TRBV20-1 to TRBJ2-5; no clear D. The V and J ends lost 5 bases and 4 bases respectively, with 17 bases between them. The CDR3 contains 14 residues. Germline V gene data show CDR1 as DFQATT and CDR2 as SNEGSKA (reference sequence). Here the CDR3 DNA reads TGCAGTGCTTGGACGAGTCGTAGCCGAGAGACCCAGTACTTC. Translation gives CSAWTSRSRETQYF.

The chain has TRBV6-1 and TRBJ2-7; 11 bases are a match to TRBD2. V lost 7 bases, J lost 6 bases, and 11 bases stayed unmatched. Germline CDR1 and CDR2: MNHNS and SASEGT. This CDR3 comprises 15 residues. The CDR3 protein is CASTLSGLAGGEQYF. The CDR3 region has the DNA TGTGCCAGCACCCTAAGCGGGCTAGCGGGAGGCGAGCAGTACTTC.

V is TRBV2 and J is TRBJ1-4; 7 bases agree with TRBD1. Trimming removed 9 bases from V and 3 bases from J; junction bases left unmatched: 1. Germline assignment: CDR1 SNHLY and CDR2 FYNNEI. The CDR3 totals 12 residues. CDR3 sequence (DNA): TGTGCCAGTACAGGGGCTAATGAAAAACTGTTTTTT. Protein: CASTGANEKLFF.

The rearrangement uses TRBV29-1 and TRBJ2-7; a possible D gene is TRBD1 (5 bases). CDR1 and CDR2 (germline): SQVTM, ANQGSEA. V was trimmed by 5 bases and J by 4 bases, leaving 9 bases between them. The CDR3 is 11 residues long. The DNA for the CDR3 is TGCAGCGTTCAGGGCAAATACGAGCAGTACTTC. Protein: CSVQGKYEQYF.

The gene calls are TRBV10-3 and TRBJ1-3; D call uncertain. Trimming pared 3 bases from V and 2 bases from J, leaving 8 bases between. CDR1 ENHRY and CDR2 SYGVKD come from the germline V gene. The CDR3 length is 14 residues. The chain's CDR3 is CAISDRTAGNTIYF. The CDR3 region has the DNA TGTGCCATCAGTGATCGGACTGCTGGAAACACCATATATTTT.

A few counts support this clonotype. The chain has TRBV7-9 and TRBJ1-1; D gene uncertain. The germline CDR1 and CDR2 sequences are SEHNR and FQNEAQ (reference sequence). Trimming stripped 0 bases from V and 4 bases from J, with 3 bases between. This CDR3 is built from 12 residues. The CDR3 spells CASSLAGTEAFF. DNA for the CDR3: TGTGCCAGCAGCTTAGCTGGCACTGAAGCTTTCTTT.